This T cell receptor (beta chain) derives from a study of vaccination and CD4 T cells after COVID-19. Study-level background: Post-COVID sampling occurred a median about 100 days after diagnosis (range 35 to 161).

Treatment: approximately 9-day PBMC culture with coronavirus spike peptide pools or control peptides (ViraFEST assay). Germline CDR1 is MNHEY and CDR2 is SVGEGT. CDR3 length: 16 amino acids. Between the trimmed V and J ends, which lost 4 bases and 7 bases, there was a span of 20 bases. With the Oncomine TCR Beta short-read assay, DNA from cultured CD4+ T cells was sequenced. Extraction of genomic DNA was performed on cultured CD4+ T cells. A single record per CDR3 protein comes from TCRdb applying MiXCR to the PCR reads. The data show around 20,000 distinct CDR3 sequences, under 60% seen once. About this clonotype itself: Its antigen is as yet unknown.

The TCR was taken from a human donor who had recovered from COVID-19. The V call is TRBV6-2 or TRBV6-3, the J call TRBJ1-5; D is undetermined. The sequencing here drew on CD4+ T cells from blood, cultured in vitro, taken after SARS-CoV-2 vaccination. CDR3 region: CASSSHTDPSRQPQHF. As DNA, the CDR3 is TGTGCCAGCAGTTCGCACACCGACCCTAGCAGGCAGCCCCAGCATTTT.